The present T cell receptor (beta chain) was sequenced within a study of blood T cell repertoires in COVID-19. Study details: Samples of COVID-19 (acute and convalescent) were obtained from the United States, Italy and Spain. From T cells, B-cell-depleted T cells, or PBMCs came the material, which was cDNA or gDNA.

The V gene's germline CDR1 is SNHLY and CDR2 FYNNEI. Trimming took 5 bases from V and 4 from J, leaving 11 bases between them. The CDR3 consists of 13 residues. Methods used by the authors: Cell counts per sample came from amplifying reference gene primers. The data were produced by immunoSEQ multiplex PCR, yet TCRdb's version contains in-frame clones alone and is incomplete. That table supplies the V and J calls and clone size; D and trimming were determined from the DNA. This table has 70,000 to 85,000 clones, around four fifths appearing once. The sequence came from an elderly man with active or convalescent COVID-19. This rearrangement joins TRBV2 to TRBJ2-5; tentative D call: TRBD1 (6 bases). Source material: peripheral blood. The CDR3 here is CASSRTEGETQYF. The CDR3 DNA reads TGTGCCAGCAGTCGGACAGAGGGAGAGACCCAGTACTTC.